The 3 T cell receptor beta chains below come from one sample, sequenced in a study of Graves' ophthalmopathy and Graves' hyperthyroidism. Amplification targeted the TCR beta CDR3 regions, with RNA transcripts as the source material. Second-round multiplex PCR came after a first-round RT-PCR that employed HTBI primers. TCRdb passed the multiplex PCR reads through MiXCR, listing each CDR3 protein once. This table holds around 1.1 million distinct CDR3 sequences, 35% to 45% found once. The sequencing sample was made of peripheral blood or thyroid tissue (not recorded which). Receptors were obtained from an adult man with Graves' hyperthyroidism.

In regard to this clonotype: A read error is the likely source, as a far larger clone sits one nucleotide away. V gene TRBV7-2 combines with J gene TRBJ2-7; a possible D gene is TRBD1 (6 bases). Trimming removed 1 base at V and 8 bases at J, with 9 bases between. This CDR3 spans 12 amino acids. Germline lookup yields CDR1 SGHTA and CDR2 FQGNSA. CDR3 coding DNA: TGTGCCAGCAGCTTAGACAGGGACAAGCAGTACTTC. Translating it yields CASSLDRDKQYF. Complete variable domain (other parts from reference TRBV7-2 and TRBJ2-7): GAGVSQSPSNKVTEKGKDVELRCDPISGHTALYWYRQSLGQGLEFLIYFQGNSAPDKSGLPSDRFSAERTGGSVSTLTIQRTQQEDSAVYLCASSLDRDKQYFGPGTRLTVT.

The chain employs TRBV7-9 and TRBJ1-2, with a tentative D call TRBD1 (6 bases). CDR3 length: 13 residues. The V gene lost 1 base and the J gene lost 8 bases, with 11 bases spanning the gap. The germline gives CDR1 SEHNR, CDR2 FQNEAQ (reference sequence). The CDR3 reads CASSLEGEEGYTF. The CDR3 coding sequence is TGTGCCAGCAGCTTAGAGGGGGAAGAGGGCTACACCTTC.

This clonotype was seen more than once but under ten times. CDR3 residues: CASSSADVTLYEQYF. The CDR3 region has the DNA TGTGCCAGCAGTTCTGCGGACGTAACCCTCTACGAGCAGTACTTC. The chain recombines TRBV28 with TRBJ2-7; D uncertain. Germline loops: CDR1 MDHEN, CDR2 SYDVKM. There are 15 residues in the CDR3. Trimming took off 4 bases at V and 3 bases at J, with 16 bases between the two ends.